These 7 T cell receptor beta chains share one sample of origin, sequenced in a study of blood T cells in healthy people across ages. Primers used in a second PCR of roughly 6 to 11 cycles were a sample-barcoded 5' primer and a J-beta primer mix. TCRdb reanalysed the 5' RACE reads using MiXCR and keeps one entry per CDR3 protein. The table has approximately 800,000 distinct CDR3 sequences, around 34% seen once. Sequenced: blood. All receptors come from a man in his late teens or twenties in good health.

This clonotype was seen repeatedly, ten times or more. A junction end diverges from the germline sequence, so it may reflect a read error. The chain carries TRBV5-1 and TRBJ2-3; 7 bases line up with TRBD2. This CDR3 has 13 residues. Germline V gene data show CDR1 as SGHRS and CDR2 as YFSETQ. In DNA, the CDR3 is TGCGCCACCAGCGGGGACGGAGGGGATACGCAGTATTTT. Amino acids: CATSGDGGDTQYF. The whole variable domain, remainder taken from reference TRBV5-1 and TRBJ2-3, is KAGVTQTPRYLIKTRGQQVTLSCSPISGHRSVSWYQQTPGQGLQFLFEYFSETQRNKGNFPGRFSGRQFSNSRSEMNVSTLELGDSALYLCATSGDGGDTQYFGPGTRLTVL.

As to this clonotype: A much larger clonotype is one base distant, so this may be a read error. This chain uses TRBV9 with TRBJ2-3, with D possibly TRBD1 on 7 matching bases. Germline loops: CDR1 SGDLS, CDR2 YYNGEE. CDR3 length: 16 amino acids. In DNA form, the CDR3 reads TGTGCCAGCAGCTCCCAGGGGGGATTTCGAACAGGTACGCAGTATTTT. Amino acids: CASSSQGGFRTGTQYF.

V is TRBV5-6 and J is TRBJ2-1, with D possibly being TRBD1 or TRBD2 (5 bases each). V was pared by 6 bases and J by 13 bases, with 11 bases between. The length of the CDR3 is 10 residues. Germline values: CDR1 SGHDT, CDR2 YYEEEE. The CDR3, as DNA: TGTGCCAGCAAAGGGGAGACCCAGTTCTTC. Protein sequence: CASKGETQFF.

This clonotype was seen only a few times. CDR3 bases: TGTGCCAGCACCGTTACAGGGGGAGTCTACGAGCAGTACTTC. Translation gives CASTVTGGVYEQYF. V is TRBV7-2 and J is TRBJ2-7; TRBD1 agrees at 8 bases. The CDR3 is 14 amino acids. With 7 bases clipped from V and 3 bases from J, the junction kept 8 bases outside the gene matches. Germline CDR1 is SGHTA and CDR2 is FQGNSA.

This clonotype was counted ten times or more. The chain combines TRBV4-3 with TRBJ1-2; 9 bases are a match to TRBD1. Germline V gene sequence: CDR1 LGHNA, CDR2 YSLEER. This CDR3 region has 15 residues. Trimming at V came to 0 bases and at J to 4 bases, leaving 3 bases not matched to a gene. CDR3 nucleotide sequence: TGCGCCAGCAGCCAAGATCGGGGACAGGGCTATGGCTACACCTTC. Residues: CASSQDRGQGYGYTF.

In regard to this clonotype: At one of its ends the junction is not consistent with the germline gene, which may arise from a read error. J is TRBJ1-1 and V is TRBV30; TRBD1 matches 10 bases. Germline CDR1 and CDR2: GTSNPN and SVGIG (reference sequence). The CDR3 runs to 13 residues. The CDR3: CARRAGTGAEAFF. The CDR3 DNA is TGTGCCCGGAGAGCCGGGACAGGGGCTGAAGCTTTCTTT.

This clonotype appeared a few times. The chain has TRBV4-1 and TRBJ2-1; TRBD2 aligns across 7 bases. The CDR3 loop spans 15 amino acids. J lost 3 bases, V lost 1 base, and 3 bases had no gene match. Germline V CDR1 and CDR2: MGHRA, YSYEKL. The CDR3 DNA sequence: TGCGCCAGCAGCCAAGCGGGGGGATTCTACAATGAGCAGTTCTTC. It is translated as CASSQAGGFYNEQFF.